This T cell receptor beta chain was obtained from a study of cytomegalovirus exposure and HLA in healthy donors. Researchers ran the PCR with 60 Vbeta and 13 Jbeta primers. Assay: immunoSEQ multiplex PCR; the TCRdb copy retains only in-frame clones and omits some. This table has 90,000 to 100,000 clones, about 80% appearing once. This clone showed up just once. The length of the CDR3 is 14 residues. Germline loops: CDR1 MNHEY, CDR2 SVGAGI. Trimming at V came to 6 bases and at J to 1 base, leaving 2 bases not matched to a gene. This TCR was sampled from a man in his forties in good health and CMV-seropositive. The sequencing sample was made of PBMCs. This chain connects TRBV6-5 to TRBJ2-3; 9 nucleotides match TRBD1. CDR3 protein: CASRRTGGTDTQYF. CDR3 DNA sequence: TGTGCCAGCAGGCGGACAGGGGGCACAGATACGCAGTATTTT.